The 14 T cell receptor beta chains below were found in one sample sequenced in a study of preoperative IRX-2 immunotherapy in early breast cancer. Treatment given: preoperative locoregional IRX-2 cytokine immunotherapy. Profiling relied on immunoSEQ multiplex PCR, and the TCRdb table lists in-frame clones only, not all of them. Altogether about 25,000 clones are present, 95% being singletons, with the ten largest covering around 16%. Material: tumor tissue, obtained after IRX-2 immunotherapy. These TCRs come from a human donor with breast cancer.

The chain recombines TRBV2 with TRBJ1-1; D is ambiguous. Trimming shortened V by 6 bases and J by 4 bases, and 15 bases separated the two germline ends. Per the germline V gene, CDR1 is SNHLY and CDR2 is FYNNEI. The CDR3 is 14 amino acids. The CDR3 nucleotides read TGTGCCAGCAGCGTTCCCGACCGTAGCACTGAAGCTTTCTTT. Translated: CASSVPDRSTEAFF.

This clone was seen once. J is TRBJ1-2 and V is TRBV5-4, with 8 bases matching TRBD1. Unmatched junction bases numbered 12, after V lost 3 bases and J lost 8 bases. Looked up from germline, CDR1 is SGHNT and CDR2 is YYREEE (reference sequence). This CDR3 has 15 amino acids. The CDR3 DNA reads as TGTGCCAGCAGCTCAAAGGAAAAGGACAGGGACGGCTACACCTTC. Amino acids: CASSSKEKDRDGYTF.

The chain links TRBV7-9 to TRBJ1-5; 8 bases agree with TRBD1. There are 18 residues in the CDR3. Germline loops: CDR1 SEHNR, CDR2 FQNEAQ (reference sequence). With 1 base clipped from V and 5 bases from J, the junction kept 13 bases outside the gene matches. The CDR3 spells CASSLGNLAGTGHQPQHF. The CDR3 region has the DNA TGTGCCAGCAGCTTAGGAAATCTCGCAGGGACAGGTCATCAGCCCCAGCATTTT.

The table lists this clone with a count of one. V usage is TRBV7-9 and J usage is TRBJ1-6, with D hard to call. Trimming shortened V by 2 bases and J by 7 bases, and 9 bases separated the two germline ends. The CDR3 sequence is 14 residues long. Per germline, CDR1 SEHNR and CDR2 FQNEAQ (reference sequence). CDR3: CASSLTNGNSPLHF. Written as DNA, the CDR3 is TGTGCCAGCAGCTTAACGAATGGAAATTCACCCCTCCACTTT.

The CDR3 loop is CASSYQQGADGYTF. CDR3 coding DNA: TGCGCCAGCAGCTACCAACAGGGGGCTGATGGCTACACCTTC. This sequence joins TRBV5-1 and TRBJ1-2, with 9 bases identical to TRBD1. V lost 3 bases and J lost 6; bases outside the gene matches: 6. CDR3 length: 14 amino acids. CDR1 is SGHRS, CDR2 YFSETQ, per germline.

The rearrangement joins TRBV27 to TRBJ2-1; 8 bases match TRBD2. The CDR3 spans 13 residues. Germline lookup yields CDR1 MNHEY and CDR2 SMNVEV (reference sequence). V dropped 6 bases and J dropped 5; count of bases not matched to a gene: 3. The DNA for the CDR3 is TGTGCCAGCAGGGCACTAGCGGACAATGAGCAGTTCTTC. Translated, it gives CASRALADNEQFF.

The chain links TRBV19 to TRBJ2-3; the match to TRBD2 covers 12 bases. CDR1 is LNHDA and CDR2 is SQIVND in the germline V gene (reference sequence). The V segment lost 5 bases and the J segment 7 bases; nucleotides outside the gene matches: 10. The length of the CDR3 is 16 residues. In DNA, the CDR3 is TGTGCCAGTAGTCCCCCTCTAGCGGGGGGGCTCCATACGCAGTATTTT. This codes for CASSPPLAGGLHTQYF.

The chain carries TRBV18 and TRBJ2-3, with 7 bases matching TRBD2. The CDR3 runs 15 residues. The germline V gene has CDR1 KGHSH and CDR2 LQKENI. The ends lost 1 base at V and 5 bases at J; junction bases unmatched: 6. CDR3 region: CASSPREGAVDTQYF. The CDR3 region has the DNA TGTGCCAGCTCACCACGGGAGGGAGCTGTAGATACGCAGTATTTT.

This sequence joins TRBV6-5 and TRBJ2-7; perhaps TRBD2 as D (5 bases). Trimming stripped 8 bases from V and 2 bases from J, with 13 bases between. Germline V lookup: CDR1 MNHEY, CDR2 SVGAGI. This CDR3 is 13 amino acids long. CDR3 sequence reads: CASRQREAYEQYF. The DNA for the CDR3 is TGTGCCAGCCGCCAGAGGGAAGCCTACGAGCAGTACTTC.

The rearrangement links TRBV19 to TRBJ2-3, with a weak D call TRBD1 (6 bases). Trimming removed 7 bases from V and 0 bases from J, with 14 bases in between. The germline V gene encodes CDR1 LNHDA and CDR2 SQIVND (reference sequence). The CDR3 is 15 amino acids. For the CDR3, the DNA is TGTGCCAGTATGCCAGGGGACGCAAGCACAGATACGCAGTATTTT. Translated, it gives CASMPGDASTDTQYF.

The V call is TRBV9, the J call TRBJ2-1, with D possibly matching TRBD1 (5 bases). V was clipped by 3 bases and J by 10 bases, with 11 bases between them. Germline V lookup: CDR1 SGDLS, CDR2 YYNGEE. CDR3 length equals 12 residues. The CDR3 is CASSARAQEQFF. The CDR3 DNA follows: TGTGCCAGCAGCGCCAGGGCTCAGGAGCAGTTCTTC.

The CDR3 DNA sequence: TGTGCCAGCACAGATTTGAACATTCAGTACTTC. It codes for CASTDLNIQYF. V gene TRBV28 combines with J gene TRBJ2-4; no clear D gene. The V gene's germline CDR1 is MDHEN and CDR2 SYDVKM. V gave up 7 bases and J gave up 7 bases, with 8 bases separating them. The CDR3 has 11 residues. The full variable domain, its missing parts supplied by reference TRBV28 and TRBJ2-4, is DVKVTQSSRYLVKRTGEKVFLECVQDMDHENMFWYRQDPGLGLRLIYFSYDVKMKEKGDIPEGYSVSREKKERFSLILESASTNQTSMYLCASTDLNIQYFGAGTRLSVL.

This clone was picked up one time. The chain uses TRBV6-6 and TRBJ2-7, with D unresolved. The V end was cut by 2 bases, the J end by 1 base, with 3 bases between. The CDR3 has 12 amino acids. Germline V gene lookup returns CDR1 MNHNY and CDR2 SVGAGI (reference sequence). DNA for the CDR3: TGTGCCAGCAGTTACGCGTCCTACGAGCAGTACTTC. It encodes CASSYASYEQYF.

The chain recombines TRBV21-1 with TRBJ1-4; TRBD1, as called in the table, went unchecked against the DNA. TRBV21-1 is an annotated pseudogene. This CDR3 region has 13 residues. The CDR3 DNA reads as TGTGCCAGCAGCAAGGGACAGGGTGAAAAACTGTTTTTT. Translating gives CASSKGQGEKLFF.